Described below is a single TCR beta chain sequence and its context. The assay was immunoSEQ multiplex PCR, and TCRdb's table has in-frame clones only and misses some. The sample lists 80,000 to 100,000 clones, about 85% occurring once. This sample was included in a study of blood T cell repertoires in COVID-19. As for the study in general: Collection of acute and convalescent COVID-19 samples took place in the United States, Italy and Spain.

V lost 6 bases and J lost 11, with 11 bases in between. The CDR3 runs to 12 residues. The V gene's germline CDR1 is SNHLY and CDR2 FYNNEI. Sequences were obtained from peripheral blood. The clonotype originates from an older man with acute or convalescent COVID-19. The V and J genes are TRBV2 and TRBJ1-6; perhaps TRBD1 as D (6 bases). The CDR3 DNA follows: TGTGCCAGCAGACAGGGTGCGACACCCCTCCACTTT. This gives the protein CASRQGATPLHF.